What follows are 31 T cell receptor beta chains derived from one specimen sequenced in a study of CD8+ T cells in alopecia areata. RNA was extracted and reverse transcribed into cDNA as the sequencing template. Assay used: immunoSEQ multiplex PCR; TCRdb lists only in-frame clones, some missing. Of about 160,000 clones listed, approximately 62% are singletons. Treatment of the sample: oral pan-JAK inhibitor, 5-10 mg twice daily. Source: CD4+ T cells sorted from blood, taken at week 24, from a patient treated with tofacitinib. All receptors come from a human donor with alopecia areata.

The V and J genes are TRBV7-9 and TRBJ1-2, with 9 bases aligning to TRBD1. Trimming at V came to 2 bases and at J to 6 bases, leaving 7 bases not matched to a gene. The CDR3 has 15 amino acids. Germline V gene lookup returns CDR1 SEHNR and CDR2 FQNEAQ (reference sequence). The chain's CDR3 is CASSLSTGGADGYTF. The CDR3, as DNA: TGTGCCAGCAGCTTATCAACAGGGGGCGCAGATGGCTACACCTTC.

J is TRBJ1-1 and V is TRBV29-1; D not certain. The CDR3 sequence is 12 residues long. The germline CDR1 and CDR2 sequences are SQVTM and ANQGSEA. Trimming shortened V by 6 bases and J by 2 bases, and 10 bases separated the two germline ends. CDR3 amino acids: CSVRRRNTEAFF. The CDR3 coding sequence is TGCAGCGTCCGCAGGAGAAACACTGAAGCTTTCTTT.

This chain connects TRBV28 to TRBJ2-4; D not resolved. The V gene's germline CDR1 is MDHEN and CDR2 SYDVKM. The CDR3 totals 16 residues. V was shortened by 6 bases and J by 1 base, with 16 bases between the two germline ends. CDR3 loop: CASSSSSLGAKNIQYF. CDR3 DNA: TGTGCCAGCAGCTCCTCATCCTTAGGGGCCAAAAACATTCAGTACTTC. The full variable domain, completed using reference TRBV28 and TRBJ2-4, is DVKVTQSSRYLVKRTGEKVFLECVQDMDHENMFWYRQDPGLGLRLIYFSYDVKMKEKGDIPEGYSVSREKKERFSLILESASTNQTSMYLCASSSSSLGAKNIQYFGAGTRLSVL.

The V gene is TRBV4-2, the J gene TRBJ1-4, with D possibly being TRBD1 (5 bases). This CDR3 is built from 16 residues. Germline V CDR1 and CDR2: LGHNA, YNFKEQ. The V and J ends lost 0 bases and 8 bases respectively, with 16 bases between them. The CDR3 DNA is TGTGCCAGCAGCCAAGATCCAGGCGGGGGTAGCGAAAAACTGTTTTTT. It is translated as CASSQDPGGGSEKLFF.

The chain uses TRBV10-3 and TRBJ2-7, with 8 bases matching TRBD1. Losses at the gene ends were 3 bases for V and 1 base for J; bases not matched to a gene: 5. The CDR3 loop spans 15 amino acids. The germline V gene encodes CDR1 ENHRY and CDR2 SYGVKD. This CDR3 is CAISDLGQDSYEQYF. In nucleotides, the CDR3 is TGTGCCATCAGTGATTTGGGACAGGATTCCTACGAGCAGTACTTC.

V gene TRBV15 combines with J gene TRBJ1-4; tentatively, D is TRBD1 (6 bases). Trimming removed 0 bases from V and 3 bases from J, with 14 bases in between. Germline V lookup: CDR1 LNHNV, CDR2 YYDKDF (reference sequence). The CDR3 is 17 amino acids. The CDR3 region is CATSRDPRGRPNEKLFF. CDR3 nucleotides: TGTGCCACCAGCAGAGATCCCAGGGGTCGGCCTAATGAAAAACTGTTTTTT.

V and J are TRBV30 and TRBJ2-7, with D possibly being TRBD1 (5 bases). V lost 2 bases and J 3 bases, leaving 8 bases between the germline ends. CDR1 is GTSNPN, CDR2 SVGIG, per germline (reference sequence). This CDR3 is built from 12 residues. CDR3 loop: CAWSQGFYEQYF. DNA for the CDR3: TGTGCCTGGAGTCAGGGATTCTACGAGCAGTACTTC.

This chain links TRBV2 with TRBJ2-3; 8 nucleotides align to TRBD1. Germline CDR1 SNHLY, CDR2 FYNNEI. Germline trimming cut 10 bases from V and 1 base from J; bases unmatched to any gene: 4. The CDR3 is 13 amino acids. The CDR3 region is CAIPGQGTDTQYF. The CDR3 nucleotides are TGTGCCATACCGGGACAGGGCACAGATACGCAGTATTTT. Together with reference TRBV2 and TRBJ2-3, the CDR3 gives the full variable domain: EPEVTQTPSHQVTQMGQEVILRCVPISNHLYFYWYRQILGQKVEFLVSFYNNEISEKSEIFDDQFSVERPDGSNFTLKIRSTKLEDSAMYFCAIPGQGTDTQYFGPGTRLTVL.

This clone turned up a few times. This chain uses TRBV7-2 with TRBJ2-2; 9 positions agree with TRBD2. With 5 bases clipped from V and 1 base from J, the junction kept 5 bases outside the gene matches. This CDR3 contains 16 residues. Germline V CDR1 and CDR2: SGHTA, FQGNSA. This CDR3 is CASSTKRGENTGELFF. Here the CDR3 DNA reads TGTGCCAGCAGCACCAAGCGGGGGGAGAACACCGGGGAGCTGTTTTTT.

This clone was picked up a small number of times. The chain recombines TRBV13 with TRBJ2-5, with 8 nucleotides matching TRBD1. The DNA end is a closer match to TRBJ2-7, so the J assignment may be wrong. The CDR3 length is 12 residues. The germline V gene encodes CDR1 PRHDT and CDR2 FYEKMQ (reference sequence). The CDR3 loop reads CASSFDRGEQYF. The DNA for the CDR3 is TGTGCCAGCAGCTTCGACAGGGGCGAGCAGTACTTC.

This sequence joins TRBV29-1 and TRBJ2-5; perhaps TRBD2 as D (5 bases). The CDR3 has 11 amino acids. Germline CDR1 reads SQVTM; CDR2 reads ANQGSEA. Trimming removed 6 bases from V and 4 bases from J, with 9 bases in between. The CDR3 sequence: CSVRRGETQYF. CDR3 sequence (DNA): TGCAGCGTCAGACGGGGAGAGACCCAGTACTTC. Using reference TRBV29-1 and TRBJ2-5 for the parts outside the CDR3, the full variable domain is SAVISQKPSRDICQRGTSLTIQCQVDSQVTMMFWYRQQPGQSLTLIATANQGSEATYESGFVIDKFPISRPNLTFSTLTVSNMSPEDSSIYLCSVRRGETQYFGPGTRLLVL.

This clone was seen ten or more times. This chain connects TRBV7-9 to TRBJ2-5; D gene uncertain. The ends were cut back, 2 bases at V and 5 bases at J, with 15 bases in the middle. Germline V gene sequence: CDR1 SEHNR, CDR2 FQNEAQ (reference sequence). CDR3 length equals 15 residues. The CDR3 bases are TGTGCCAGCAGCTTAATTACTGGATCTGGGGAGACCCAGTACTTC. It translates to CASSLITGSGETQYF.

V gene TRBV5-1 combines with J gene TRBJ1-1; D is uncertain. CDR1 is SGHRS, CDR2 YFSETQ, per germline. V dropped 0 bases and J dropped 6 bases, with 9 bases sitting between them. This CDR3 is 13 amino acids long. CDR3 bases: TGCGCCAGCAGCTTGGGACCGGAGTCTGAAGCTTTCTTT. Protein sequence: CASSLGPESEAFF.

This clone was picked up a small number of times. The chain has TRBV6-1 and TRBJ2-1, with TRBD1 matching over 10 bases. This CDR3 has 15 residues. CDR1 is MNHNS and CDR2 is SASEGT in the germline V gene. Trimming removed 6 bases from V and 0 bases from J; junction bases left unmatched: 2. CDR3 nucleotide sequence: TGTGCCAGCAGAGGACAGGGGGGCTCCTACAATGAGCAGTTCTTC. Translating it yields CASRGQGGSYNEQFF.

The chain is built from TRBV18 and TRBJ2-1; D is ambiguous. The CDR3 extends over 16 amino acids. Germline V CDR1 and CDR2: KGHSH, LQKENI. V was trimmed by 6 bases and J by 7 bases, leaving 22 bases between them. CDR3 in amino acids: CASSSRIWGRLNEQFF. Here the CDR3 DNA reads TGTGCCAGCTCCTCTAGGATCTGGGGAAGGCTTAATGAGCAGTTCTTC.

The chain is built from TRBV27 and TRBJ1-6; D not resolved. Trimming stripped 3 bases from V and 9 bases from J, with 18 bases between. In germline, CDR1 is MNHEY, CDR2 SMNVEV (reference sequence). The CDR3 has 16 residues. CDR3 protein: CASSFDPDGSGSPLHF. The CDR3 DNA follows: TGTGCCAGCAGTTTTGACCCGGACGGATCTGGTTCACCCCTCCACTTT.

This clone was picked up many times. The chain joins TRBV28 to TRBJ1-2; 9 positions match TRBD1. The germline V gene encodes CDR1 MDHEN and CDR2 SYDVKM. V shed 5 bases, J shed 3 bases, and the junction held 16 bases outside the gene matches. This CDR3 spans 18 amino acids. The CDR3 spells CASSRNQRTGEGHYGYTF. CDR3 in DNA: TGTGCCAGCAGTCGTAACCAGAGGACAGGGGAAGGTCACTATGGCTACACCTTC.

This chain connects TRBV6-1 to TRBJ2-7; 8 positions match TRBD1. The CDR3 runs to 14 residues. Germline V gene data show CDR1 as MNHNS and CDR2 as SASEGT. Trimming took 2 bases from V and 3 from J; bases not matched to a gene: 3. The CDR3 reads CASSEPGQVYEQYF. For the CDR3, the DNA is TGTGCCAGCAGTGAACCGGGACAGGTCTACGAGCAGTACTTC.

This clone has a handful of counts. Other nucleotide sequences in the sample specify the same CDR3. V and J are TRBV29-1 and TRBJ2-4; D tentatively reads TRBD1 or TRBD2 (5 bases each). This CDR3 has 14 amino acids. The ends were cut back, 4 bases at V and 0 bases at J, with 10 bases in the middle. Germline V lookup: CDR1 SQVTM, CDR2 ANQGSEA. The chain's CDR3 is CSVVGVLAKNIQYF. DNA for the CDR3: TGCAGCGTTGTGGGGGTACTAGCCAAAAACATTCAGTACTTC.

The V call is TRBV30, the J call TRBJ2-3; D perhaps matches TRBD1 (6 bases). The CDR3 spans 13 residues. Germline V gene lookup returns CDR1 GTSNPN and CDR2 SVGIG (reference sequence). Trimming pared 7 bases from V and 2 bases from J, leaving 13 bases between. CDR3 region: CALEQGFTDTQYF. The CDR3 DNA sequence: TGTGCCTTAGAACAGGGTTTCACAGATACGCAGTATTTT.

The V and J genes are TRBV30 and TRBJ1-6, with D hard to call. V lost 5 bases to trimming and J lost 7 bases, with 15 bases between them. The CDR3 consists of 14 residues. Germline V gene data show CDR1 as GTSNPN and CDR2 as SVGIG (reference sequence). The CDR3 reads CAWGLTRGNSPLHF. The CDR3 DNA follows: TGTGCCTGGGGTCTCACCAGAGGGAATTCACCCCTCCACTTT.

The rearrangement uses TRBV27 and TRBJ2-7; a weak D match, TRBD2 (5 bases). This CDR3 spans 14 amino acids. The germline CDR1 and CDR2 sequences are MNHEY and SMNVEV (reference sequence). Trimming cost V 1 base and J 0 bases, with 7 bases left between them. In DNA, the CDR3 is TGTGCCAGCAGTTTATACGCGGGCTCCTACGAGCAGTACTTC. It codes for CASSLYAGSYEQYF.

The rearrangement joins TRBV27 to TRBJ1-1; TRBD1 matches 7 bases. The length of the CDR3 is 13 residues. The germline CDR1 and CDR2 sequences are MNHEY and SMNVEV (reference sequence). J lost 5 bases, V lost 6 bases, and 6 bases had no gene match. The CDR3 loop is CASRTGSGTEAFF. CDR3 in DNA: TGTGCCAGCAGGACAGGGAGCGGGACTGAAGCTTTCTTT.

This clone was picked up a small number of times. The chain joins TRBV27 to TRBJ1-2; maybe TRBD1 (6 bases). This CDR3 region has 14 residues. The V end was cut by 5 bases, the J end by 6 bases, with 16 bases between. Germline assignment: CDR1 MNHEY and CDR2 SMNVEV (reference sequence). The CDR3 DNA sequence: TGTGCCAGCAGTGCACAGGGCGTTCAAGATGGCTACACCTTC. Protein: CASSAQGVQDGYTF.

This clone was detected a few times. CDR3 DNA: TGCAGCGCCGGTGACAAGTATGAGCAGTACTTC. Residues: CSAGDKYEQYF. The genes are TRBV29-1 and TRBJ2-7; no firm D call. Germline-derived CDR1 and CDR2 are SQVTM and ANQGSEA. The V and J ends lost 7 bases and 7 bases respectively, with 14 bases between them. The CDR3 sequence is 11 residues long.

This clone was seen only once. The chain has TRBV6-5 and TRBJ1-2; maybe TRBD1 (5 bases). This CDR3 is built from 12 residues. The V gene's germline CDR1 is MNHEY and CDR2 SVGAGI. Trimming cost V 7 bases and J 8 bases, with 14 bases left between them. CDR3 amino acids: CASTGTPGGYTF. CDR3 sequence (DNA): TGTGCCAGCACCGGGACCCCTGGGGGCTACACCTTC.

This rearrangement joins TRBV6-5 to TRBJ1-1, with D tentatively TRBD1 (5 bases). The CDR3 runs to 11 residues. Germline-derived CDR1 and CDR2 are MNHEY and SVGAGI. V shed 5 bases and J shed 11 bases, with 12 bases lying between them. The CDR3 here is CASSTRVRAFF. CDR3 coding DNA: TGTGCCAGCAGTACCAGGGTCCGGGCTTTCTTT.

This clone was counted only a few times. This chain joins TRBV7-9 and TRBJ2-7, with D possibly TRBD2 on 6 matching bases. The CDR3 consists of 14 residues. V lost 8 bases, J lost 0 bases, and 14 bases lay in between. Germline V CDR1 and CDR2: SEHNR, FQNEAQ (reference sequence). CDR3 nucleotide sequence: TGTGCCAGCGCCTGGGGCGGGGACTCCTACGAGCAGTACTTC. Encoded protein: CASAWGGDSYEQYF. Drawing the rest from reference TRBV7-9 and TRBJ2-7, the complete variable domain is DTGVSQNPRHKITKRGQNVTFRCDPISEHNRLYWYRQTLGQGPEFLTYFQNEAQLEKSRLLSDRFSAERPKGSFSTLEIQRTEQGDSAMYLCASAWGGDSYEQYFGPGTRLTVT.

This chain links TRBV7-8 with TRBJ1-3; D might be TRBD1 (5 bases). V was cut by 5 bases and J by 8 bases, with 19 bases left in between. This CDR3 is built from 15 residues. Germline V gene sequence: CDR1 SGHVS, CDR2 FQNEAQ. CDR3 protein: CASSKLRDVRDTIYF. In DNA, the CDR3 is TGTGCCAGCAGCAAACTCCGGGACGTAAGGGACACCATATATTTT.

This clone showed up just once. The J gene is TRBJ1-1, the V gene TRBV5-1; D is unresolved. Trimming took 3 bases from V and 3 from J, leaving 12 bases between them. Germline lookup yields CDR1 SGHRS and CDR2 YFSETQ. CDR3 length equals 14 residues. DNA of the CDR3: TGCGCCAGCAGCTATGGGTCTCGGGACACTGAAGCTTTCTTT. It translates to CASSYGSRDTEAFF.

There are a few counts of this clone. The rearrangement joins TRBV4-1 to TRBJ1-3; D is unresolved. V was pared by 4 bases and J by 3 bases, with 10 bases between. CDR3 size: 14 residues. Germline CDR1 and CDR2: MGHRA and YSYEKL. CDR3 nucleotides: TGCGCCAGCAGCCCTAGCCGCGATGGAAACACCATATATTTT. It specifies CASSPSRDGNTIYF.